This TCR beta chain was found in a study of regulatory T cells in long-lasting Graves disease. Germline-derived CDR1 and CDR2 are DFQATT and SNEGSKA (reference sequence). Unmatched junction bases numbered 19, after V lost 6 bases and J lost 3 bases. This CDR3 has 17 residues. The time point was: newly diagnosed GD, antithyroid drugs for less than 3 months. The TCR library was made from RNA that had been extracted from PBMCs in TRIzol. In building TCR beta libraries, iRepertoire HTBI primers were used together with Arm-PCR of CDR3 regions. TCRdb re-analysed the multiplex PCR reads in MiXCR, keeping a single row per CDR3 protein. This table holds 440,000 or so distinct CDR3 sequences, just under 15% found once. Only a few counts were recorded for this clonotype. These data also featured in a second study, about T cells in Graves' hyperthyroidism and ophthalmopathy. That paper adds: HTBI primers drove first-round RT-PCR of the TCR CDR3. Stable hyperthyroidism was told apart from ophthalmopathy by a model built on 13 V-J features.

The input for sequencing was peripheral blood mononuclear cells (PBMCs), taken at new diagnosis, from a patient treated with antithyroid drugs. V and J are TRBV20-1 and TRBJ2-7, with 8 bases identical to TRBD2. This clonotype originated in a woman in her 30s with Graves disease. This CDR3 reads CSAQGPAGLAPYYEQYF. CDR3 nucleotide sequence: TGCAGTGCCCAAGGGCCCGCCGGACTAGCTCCCTACTACGAGCAGTACTTC.